This T cell receptor (beta chain) was profiled in a study of blood T cell repertoires in COVID-19. Across the study: Samples of COVID-19 (acute and convalescent) were obtained from the United States, Italy and Spain. From T cells, B-cell-depleted T cells, or PBMCs came the material, which was cDNA or gDNA.

This CDR3 region has 14 residues. Losses at the gene ends were 6 bases for V and 9 bases for J; bases not matched to a gene: 8. The germline V gene has CDR1 MRHNA and CDR2 SNTAGT. Here immunoSEQ multiplex PCR was the method, and the copy in TCRdb shows in-frame clones only, minus some. The table shows about 300,000 clones, with about 89% occurring only once. Individuals drawn from around 25 US areas were roughly 18 to 95 years old. This chain links TRBV6-4 with TRBJ2-1; 10 bases map to TRBD2. The clonotype comes from a woman in her late teens or twenties who had recovered from COVID-19. Specimen: PBMCs or T cells enriched from blood (not recorded which). The chain's CDR3 is CASSESWTSGEQFF. For the CDR3, the DNA is TGTGCCAGCAGCGAATCCTGGACTAGCGGTGAGCAGTTCTTC.